This T cell receptor beta chain appears in the sequencing data of a study of blood T cell repertoires in COVID-19. The V end lost 7 bases, the J end lost 4 bases, and 10 bases lay between the germline ends. The CDR3 loop spans 12 amino acids. Germline CDR1 and CDR2: SNHLY and FYNNEI. Sequenced by immunoSEQ multiplex PCR; TCRdb stores in-frame clones only, minus some. The sample holds 140,000 or so clones, about 90% seen once. The specimen sequenced was peripheral blood. The chain combines TRBV2 with TRBJ1-2; no clear D. This TCR derives from a woman in her forties or fifties with acute or convalescent COVID-19. This CDR3 reads CASTEKPYGYTF. CDR3 in DNA: TGTGCCAGCACGGAGAAGCCCTATGGCTACACCTTC. The full variable domain, in which reference TRBV2 and TRBJ1-2 provide the parts outside the CDR3, is EPEVTQTPSHQVTQMGQEVILRCVPISNHLYFYWYRQILGQKVEFLVSFYNNEISEKSEIFDDQFSVERPDGSNFTLKIRSTKLEDSAMYFCASTEKPYGYTFGSGTRLTVV.